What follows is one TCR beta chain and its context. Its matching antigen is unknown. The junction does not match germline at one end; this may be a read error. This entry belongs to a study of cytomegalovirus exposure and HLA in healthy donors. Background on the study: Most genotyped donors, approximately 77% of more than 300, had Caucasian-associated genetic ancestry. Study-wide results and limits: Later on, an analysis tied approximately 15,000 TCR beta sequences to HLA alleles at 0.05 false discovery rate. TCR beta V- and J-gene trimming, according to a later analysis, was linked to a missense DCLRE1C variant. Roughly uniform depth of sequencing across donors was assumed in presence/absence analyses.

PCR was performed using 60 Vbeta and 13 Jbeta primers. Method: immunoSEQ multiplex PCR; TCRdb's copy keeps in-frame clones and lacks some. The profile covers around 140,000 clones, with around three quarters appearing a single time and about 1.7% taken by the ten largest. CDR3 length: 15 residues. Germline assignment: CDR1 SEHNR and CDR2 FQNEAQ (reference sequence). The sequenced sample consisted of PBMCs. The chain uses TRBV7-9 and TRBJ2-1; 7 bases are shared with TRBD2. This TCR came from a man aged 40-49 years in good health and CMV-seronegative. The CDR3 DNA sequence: TGTTCCAGCAGCTCGGGAGGTGGAGCCTACAATGAGCAGTTCTTC. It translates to CSSSSGGGAYNEQFF. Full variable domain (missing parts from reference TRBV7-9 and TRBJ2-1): DTGVSQNPRHKITKRGQNVTFRCDPISEHNRLYWYRQTLGQGPEFLTYFQNEAQLEKSRLLSDRFSAERPKGSFSTLEIQRTEQGDSAMYLCSSSSGGGAYNEQFFGPGTRLTVL.